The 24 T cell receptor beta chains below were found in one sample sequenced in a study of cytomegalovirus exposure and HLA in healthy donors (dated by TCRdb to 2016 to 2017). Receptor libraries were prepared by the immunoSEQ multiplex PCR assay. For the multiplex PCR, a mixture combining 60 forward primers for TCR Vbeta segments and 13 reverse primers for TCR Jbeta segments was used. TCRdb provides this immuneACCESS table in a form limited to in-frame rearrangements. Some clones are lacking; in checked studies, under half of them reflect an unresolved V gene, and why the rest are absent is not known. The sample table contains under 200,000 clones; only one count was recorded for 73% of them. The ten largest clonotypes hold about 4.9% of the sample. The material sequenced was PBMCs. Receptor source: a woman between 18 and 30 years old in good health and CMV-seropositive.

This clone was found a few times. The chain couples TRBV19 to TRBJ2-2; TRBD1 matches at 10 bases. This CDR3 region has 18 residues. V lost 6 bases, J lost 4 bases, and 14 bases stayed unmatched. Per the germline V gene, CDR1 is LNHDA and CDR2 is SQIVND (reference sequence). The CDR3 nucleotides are TGTGCCAGTAGCAGACTTCAGTCTGGGACAGGGGCCACCGGGGAGCTGTTTTTT. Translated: CASSRLQSGTGATGELFF.

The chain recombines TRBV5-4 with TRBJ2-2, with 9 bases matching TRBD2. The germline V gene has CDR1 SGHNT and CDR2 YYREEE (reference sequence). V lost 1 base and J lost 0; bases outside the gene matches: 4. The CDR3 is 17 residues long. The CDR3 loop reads CASSLSRLAANTGELFF. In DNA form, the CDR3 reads TGTGCCAGCAGCTTGTCCAGACTAGCGGCGAACACCGGGGAGCTGTTTTTT. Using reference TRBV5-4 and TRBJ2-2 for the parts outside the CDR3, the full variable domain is ETGVTQSPTHLIKTRGQQVTLRCSSQSGHNTVSWYQQALGQGPQFIFQYYREEENGRGNFPPRFSGLQFPNYSSELNVNALELDDSALYLCASSLSRLAANTGELFFGEGSRLTVL.

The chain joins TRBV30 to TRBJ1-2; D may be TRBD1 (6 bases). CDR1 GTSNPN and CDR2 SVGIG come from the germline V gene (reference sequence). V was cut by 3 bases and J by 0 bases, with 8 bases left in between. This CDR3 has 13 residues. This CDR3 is CAWRDRSNYGYTF. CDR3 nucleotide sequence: TGTGCCTGGAGAGACAGGTCTAACTATGGCTACACCTTC.

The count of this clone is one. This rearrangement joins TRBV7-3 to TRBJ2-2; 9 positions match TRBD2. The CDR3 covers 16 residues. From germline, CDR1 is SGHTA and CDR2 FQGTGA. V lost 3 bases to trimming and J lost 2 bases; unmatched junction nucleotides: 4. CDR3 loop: CASSFSGGLNTGELFF. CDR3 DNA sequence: TGTGCCAGCAGCTTCAGCGGGGGGCTCAACACCGGGGAGCTGTTTTTT.

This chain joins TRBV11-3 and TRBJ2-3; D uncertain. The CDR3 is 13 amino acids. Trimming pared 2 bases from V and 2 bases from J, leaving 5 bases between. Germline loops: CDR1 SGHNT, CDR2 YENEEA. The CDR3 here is CASSLTYTDTQYF. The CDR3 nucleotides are TGTGCCAGCAGCTTAACTTACACAGATACGCAGTATTTT.

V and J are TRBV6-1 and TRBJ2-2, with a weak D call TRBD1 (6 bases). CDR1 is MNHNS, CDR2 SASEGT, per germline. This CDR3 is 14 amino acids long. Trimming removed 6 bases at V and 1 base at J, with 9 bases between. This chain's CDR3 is CASRQGQNTGELFF. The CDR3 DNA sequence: TGTGCCAGCAGACAGGGACAGAACACCGGGGAGCTGTTTTTT.

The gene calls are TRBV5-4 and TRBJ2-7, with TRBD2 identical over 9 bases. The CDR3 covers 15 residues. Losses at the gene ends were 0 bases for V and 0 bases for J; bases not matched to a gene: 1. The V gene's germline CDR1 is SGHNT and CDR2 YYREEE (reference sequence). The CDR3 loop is CASSLGLADSYEQYF. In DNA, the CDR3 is TGTGCCAGCAGCTTGGGACTAGCGGACTCCTACGAGCAGTACTTC.

CDR3 DNA sequence: TGTGCCAGCAGCCCCCAGGCCAGGGGGCAGGAAAAACTGTTTTTT. Residues: CASSPQARGQEKLFF. The chain has TRBV7-2 and TRBJ1-4; 8 positions agree with TRBD1. The length of the CDR3 is 15 residues. V lost 5 bases, J lost 8 bases, and 10 bases stayed unmatched. Germline V gene data show CDR1 as SGHTA and CDR2 as FQGNSA.

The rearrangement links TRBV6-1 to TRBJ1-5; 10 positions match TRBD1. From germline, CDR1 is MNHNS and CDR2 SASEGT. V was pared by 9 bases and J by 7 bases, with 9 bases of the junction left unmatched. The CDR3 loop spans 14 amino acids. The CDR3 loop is CARGQGMTDQPQHF. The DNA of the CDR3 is TGTGCCAGGGGACAGGGGATGACGGACCAGCCCCAGCATTTT.

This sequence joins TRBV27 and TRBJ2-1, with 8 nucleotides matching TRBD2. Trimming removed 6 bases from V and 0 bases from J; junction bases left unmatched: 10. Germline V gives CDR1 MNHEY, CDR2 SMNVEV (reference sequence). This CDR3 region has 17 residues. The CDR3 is CASRPSSGTSSYNEQFF. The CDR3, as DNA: TGTGCCAGCAGACCCTCGAGCGGGACTAGCTCCTACAATGAGCAGTTCTTC.

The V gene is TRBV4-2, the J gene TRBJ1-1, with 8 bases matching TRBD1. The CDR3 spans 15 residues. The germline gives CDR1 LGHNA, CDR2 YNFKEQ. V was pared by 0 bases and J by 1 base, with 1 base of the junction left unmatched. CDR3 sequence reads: CASSQDGTGNTEAFF. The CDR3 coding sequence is TGTGCCAGCAGCCAAGATGGGACAGGGAACACTGAAGCTTTCTTT.

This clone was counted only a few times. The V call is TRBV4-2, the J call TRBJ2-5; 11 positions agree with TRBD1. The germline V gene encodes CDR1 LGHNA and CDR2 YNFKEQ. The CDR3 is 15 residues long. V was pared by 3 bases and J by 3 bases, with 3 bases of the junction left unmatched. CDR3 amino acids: CASSHRTGGEETQYF. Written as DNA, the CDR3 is TGTGCCAGCAGCCACCGGACAGGGGGCGAAGAGACCCAGTACTTC.

Written as DNA, the CDR3 is TGTGCCAGCTCCAAACAGGGGGAATGGGAGACCCAGTACTTC. As protein: CASSKQGEWETQYF. The chain uses TRBV18 and TRBJ2-5; 8 positions match TRBD1. Germline CDR1 reads KGHSH; CDR2 reads LQKENI. V shed 6 bases and J 5 bases; nucleotides not matched to a gene: 8. The CDR3 sequence is 14 residues long.

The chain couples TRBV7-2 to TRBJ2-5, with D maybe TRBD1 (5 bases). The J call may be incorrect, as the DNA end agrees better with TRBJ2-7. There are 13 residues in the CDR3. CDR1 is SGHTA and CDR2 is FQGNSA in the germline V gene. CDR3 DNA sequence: TGTGCCAGCCTCTCAGGGCACTCCTACGAGCAGTACTTC. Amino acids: CASLSGHSYEQYF.

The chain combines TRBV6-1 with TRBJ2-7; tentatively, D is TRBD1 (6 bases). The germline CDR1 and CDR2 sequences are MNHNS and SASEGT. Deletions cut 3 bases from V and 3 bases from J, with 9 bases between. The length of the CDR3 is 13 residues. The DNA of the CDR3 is TGTGCCAGCAGTGAGGCCAGGGGCTACGAGCAGTACTTC. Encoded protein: CASSEARGYEQYF.

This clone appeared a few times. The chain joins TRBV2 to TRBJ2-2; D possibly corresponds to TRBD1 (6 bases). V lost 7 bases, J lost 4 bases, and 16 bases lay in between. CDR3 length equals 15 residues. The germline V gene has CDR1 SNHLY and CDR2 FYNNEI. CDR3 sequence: CASNPSAGATGELFF. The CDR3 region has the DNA TGTGCCAGCAACCCTTCGGCAGGGGCCACCGGGGAGCTGTTTTTT.

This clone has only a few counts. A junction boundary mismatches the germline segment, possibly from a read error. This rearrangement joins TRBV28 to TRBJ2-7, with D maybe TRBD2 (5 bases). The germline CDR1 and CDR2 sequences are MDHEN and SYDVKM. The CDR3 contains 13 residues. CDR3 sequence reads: CASNLGSSYEQYF. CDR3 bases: TGTGCCAGCAATTTAGGGAGCTCCTACGAGCAGTACTTC.

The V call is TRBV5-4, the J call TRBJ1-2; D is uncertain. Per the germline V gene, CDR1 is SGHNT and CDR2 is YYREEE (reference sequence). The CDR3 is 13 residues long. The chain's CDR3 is CALSQRADYGYTF. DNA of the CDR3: TGTGCGCTGTCCCAGAGGGCGGACTATGGCTACACCTTC.

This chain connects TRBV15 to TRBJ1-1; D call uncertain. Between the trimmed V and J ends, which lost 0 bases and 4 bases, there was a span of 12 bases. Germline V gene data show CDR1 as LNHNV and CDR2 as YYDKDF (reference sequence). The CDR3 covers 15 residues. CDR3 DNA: TGTGCCACCAGCAGAGAGGCAGGTATTAGCACTGAAGCTTTCTTT. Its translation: CATSREAGISTEAFF.

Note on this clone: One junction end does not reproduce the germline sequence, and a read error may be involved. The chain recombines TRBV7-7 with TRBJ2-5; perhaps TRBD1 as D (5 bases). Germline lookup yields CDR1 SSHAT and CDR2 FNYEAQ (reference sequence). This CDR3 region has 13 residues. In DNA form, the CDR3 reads TGTGCTAGCAGCTTAGGGGCAGAAGAGACCCAGTACTTC. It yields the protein CASSLGAEETQYF.

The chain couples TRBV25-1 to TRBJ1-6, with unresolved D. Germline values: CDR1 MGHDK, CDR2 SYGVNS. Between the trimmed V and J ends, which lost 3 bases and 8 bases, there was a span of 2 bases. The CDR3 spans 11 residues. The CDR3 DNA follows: TGTGCCAGCAGTGACGATTCACCCCTCCACTTT. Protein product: CASSDDSPLHF. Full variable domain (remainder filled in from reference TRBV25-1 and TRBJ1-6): EADIYQTPRYLVIGTGKKITLECSQTMGHDKMYWYQQDPGMELHLIHYSYGVNSTEKGDLSSESTVSRIRTEHFPLTLESARPSHTSQYLCASSDDSPLHFGNGTRLTVT.

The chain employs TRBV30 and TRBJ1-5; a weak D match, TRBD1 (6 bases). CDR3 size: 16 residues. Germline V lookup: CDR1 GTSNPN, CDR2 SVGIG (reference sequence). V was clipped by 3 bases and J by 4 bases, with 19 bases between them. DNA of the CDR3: TGTGCCTGGAGCTGGGGGGGGGCAGGGAGAAATCAGCCCCAGCATTTT. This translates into CAWSWGGAGRNQPQHF.

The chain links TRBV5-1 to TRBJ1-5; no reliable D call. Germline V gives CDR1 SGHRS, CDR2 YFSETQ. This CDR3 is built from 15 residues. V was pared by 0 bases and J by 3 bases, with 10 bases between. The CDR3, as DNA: TGCGCCAGCAGCTTGGAAGGAGACTTCAATCAGCCCCAGCATTTT. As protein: CASSLEGDFNQPQHF.

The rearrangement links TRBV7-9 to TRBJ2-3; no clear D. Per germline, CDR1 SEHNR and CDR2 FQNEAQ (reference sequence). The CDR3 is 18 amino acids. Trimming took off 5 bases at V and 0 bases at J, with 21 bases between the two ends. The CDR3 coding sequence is TGTGCCAGCAGCCTCCACTGGAGCTCATTGTTTAGCACAGATACGCAGTATTTT. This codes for CASSLHWSSLFSTDTQYF.